These 25 T cell receptor beta chains were sequenced from one sample in a study of chemoradiotherapy in HPV16-positive cancers. TCRdb's table, derived via immunoSEQ multiplex PCR, lists solely in-frame clones and lacks some. The table records roughly 25,000 clones, roughly nine tenths of them present only once. The source was blood, collected from a patient who underwent chemoradiotherapy. The receptors originated from a human donor with HPV-associated anogenital cancer.

The V call is TRBV5-4, the J call TRBJ2-5; 11 nucleotides line up with TRBD2. This CDR3 has 15 residues. Trimming removed 3 bases from V and 1 base from J; junction bases left unmatched: 2. Germline V gene lookup returns CDR1 SGHNT and CDR2 YYREEE (reference sequence). CDR3 in amino acids: CASSSSGGCQETQYF. Here the CDR3 DNA reads TGTGCCAGCAGCTCTAGCGGGGGGTGCCAAGAGACCCAGTACTTC.

The CDR3 loop reads CATSFRAGVPEAFF. CDR3 DNA sequence: TGTGCCACCAGCTTCCGAGCAGGGGTCCCTGAAGCTTTCTTT. The chain links TRBV15 to TRBJ1-1; D perhaps matches TRBD1 (6 bases). Trimming cost V 5 bases and J 6 bases, with 16 bases left between them. This CDR3 spans 14 amino acids. CDR1 LNHNV and CDR2 YYDKDF come from the germline V gene (reference sequence).

This chain links TRBV4-1 with TRBJ2-1, with 10 positions matching TRBD2. There are 17 residues in the CDR3. V was clipped by 2 bases and J by 7 bases; unmatched bases: 11. Germline CDR1 and CDR2: MGHRA and YSYEKL. The CDR3 bases are TGCGCCAGCAGCCAACCTCTAGCGGGAGAAAAGAGGAATGAGCAGTTCTTC. Its protein is CASSQPLAGEKRNEQFF.

The chain joins TRBV9 to TRBJ2-1; D not certain. The CDR3 runs 14 residues. The V gene's germline CDR1 is SGDLS and CDR2 YYNGEE. Trimming removed 0 bases from V and 4 bases from J, with 8 bases in between. CDR3 sequence reads: CASSVDSFYNEQFF. The CDR3 DNA reads as TGTGCCAGCAGCGTAGACAGTTTTTACAATGAGCAGTTCTTC.

The chain couples TRBV6-5 to TRBJ1-1, with D possibly matching TRBD1 (5 bases). Trimming took 5 bases from V and 2 from J, leaving 9 bases between them. Germline-derived CDR1 and CDR2 are MNHEY and SVGAGI. The CDR3 runs 13 residues. This CDR3 reads CASSEGLNTEAFF. The CDR3 nucleotides are TGTGCCAGCAGTGAGGGGCTCAACACTGAAGCTTTCTTT.

The chain is built from TRBV4-1 and TRBJ1-5; maybe TRBD1 (5 bases). The CDR3 has 20 amino acids. Per germline, CDR1 MGHRA and CDR2 YSYEKL. V dropped 4 bases and J dropped 8 bases, with 33 bases sitting between them. The CDR3 here is CASSRVTVGRFVGVQEPQHF. In nucleotides, the CDR3 is TGCGCCAGCAGCCGGGTGACGGTGGGTCGATTCGTGGGGGTTCAAGAGCCCCAGCATTTT.

The chain employs TRBV9 and TRBJ2-5; 7 nucleotides align to TRBD2. The CDR3 has 13 amino acids. The V gene's germline CDR1 is SGDLS and CDR2 YYNGEE. Germline trimming cut 3 bases from V and 3 bases from J; bases unmatched to any gene: 2. The CDR3 loop reads CASSAGLEETQYF. The CDR3 DNA follows: TGTGCCAGCAGCGCAGGACTAGAAGAGACCCAGTACTTC.

V usage is TRBV5-1 and J usage is TRBJ1-1; weak D call: TRBD1 (6 bases). Germline values: CDR1 SGHRS, CDR2 YFSETQ. Trimming took off 0 bases at V and 0 bases at J, with 12 bases between the two ends. This CDR3 has 16 residues. The CDR3 bases are TGCGCCAGCAGCTTGGATCTCGGACAGATGAACACTGAAGCTTTCTTT. Protein sequence: CASSLDLGQMNTEAFF.

The rearrangement joins TRBV7-9 to TRBJ1-5; 7 bases align to TRBD1. Germline CDR1 and CDR2: SEHNR and FQNEAQ (reference sequence). CDR3 size: 19 residues. The V gene end was trimmed by 5 bases and the J gene end by 0 bases; junction bases not matched to a gene: 16. The CDR3 spells CASSLRSLGTDYSNQPQHF. The CDR3 bases are TGTGCCAGCAGCCTCAGATCTCTCGGGACAGACTATAGCAATCAGCCCCAGCATTTT.

The gene calls are TRBV5-4 and TRBJ1-2; tentative D call: TRBD1 (5 bases). Per the germline V gene, CDR1 is SGHNT and CDR2 is YYREEE (reference sequence). V lost 4 bases and J 8 bases, leaving 21 bases between the germline ends. The CDR3 is 15 amino acids. This CDR3 is CASSRDGNSRRGYTF. As DNA, the CDR3 is TGTGCCAGCAGCAGGGACGGCAACTCCCGCAGAGGCTACACCTTC.

J is TRBJ2-2 and V is TRBV5-1, with D perhaps matching TRBD2 (6 bases). The V end was cut by 3 bases, the J end by 5 bases, with 17 bases between. CDR1 is SGHRS, CDR2 YFSETQ, per germline. The CDR3 sequence is 16 residues long. CDR3 coding DNA: TGCGCCAGCAGCTCGGACGGACGGACTACAACCGGGGAGCTGTTTTTT. Its translation is CASSSDGRTTTGELFF.

The gene calls are TRBV25-1 and TRBJ1-2; D is unresolved. Germline CDR1 is MGHDK and CDR2 is SYGVNS. This CDR3 region has 13 residues. V was clipped by 7 bases and J by 7 bases, with 16 bases between them. The CDR3 DNA is TGTGCCAGCAATCCAGACAATCTGAGTGGCTACACCTTC. This translates into CASNPDNLSGYTF.

This CDR3 is CASSPLAGAGPYEQYF. CDR3 nucleotides: TGTGCCAGCAGCCCCCTAGCGGGAGCGGGGCCCTACGAGCAGTACTTC. This chain connects TRBV5-4 to TRBJ2-7; 10 positions agree with TRBD2. CDR3 length: 16 amino acids. Per germline, CDR1 SGHNT and CDR2 YYREEE (reference sequence). Losses at the gene ends were 4 bases for V and 2 bases for J; bases not matched to a gene: 9.

This chain connects TRBV5-1 to TRBJ1-4; 11 bases are a match to TRBD1. The V segment lost 0 bases and the J segment 4 bases; nucleotides outside the gene matches: 2. Germline V CDR1 and CDR2: SGHRS, YFSETQ. The CDR3 length is 16 residues. The chain's CDR3 is CASSLGTGGFNEKLFF. The CDR3 nucleotides read TGCGCCAGCAGCTTGGGGACAGGGGGCTTTAATGAAAAACTGTTTTTT.

Details on this clone: Other nucleotide sequences from this sample produce the same CDR3. This chain links TRBV27 with TRBJ2-1; D might be TRBD1 (7 bases). The CDR3 length is 14 residues. CDR1 is MNHEY and CDR2 is SMNVEV in the germline V gene (reference sequence). The V end lost 4 bases, the J end lost 4 bases, and 11 bases lay between the germline ends. CDR3 sequence (DNA): TGTGCCAGCAGTTGGGGGGACAGTTACAATGAGCAGTTCTTC. Its translation: CASSWGDSYNEQFF.

CDR3 protein: CATSPQVAKNIQYF. DNA for the CDR3: TGTGCTACCAGCCCCCAGGTAGCCAAAAACATTCAGTACTTC. This sequence joins TRBV6-1 and TRBJ2-4; no definite D call. This CDR3 contains 14 residues. Germline lookup yields CDR1 MNHNS and CDR2 SASEGT.

The rearrangement joins TRBV2 to TRBJ2-3; 8 bases are a match to TRBD1. The CDR3 spans 15 residues. V was pared by 9 bases and J by 4 bases, with 12 bases of the junction left unmatched. Germline CDR1 is SNHLY and CDR2 is FYNNEI. In DNA form, the CDR3 reads TGTGCCAGTACGGACAGGGCCTACGCCTCAGATACGCAGTATTTT. This translates into CASTDRAYASDTQYF.

V and J are TRBV7-2 and TRBJ2-1; 8 bases fit TRBD1. The CDR3 runs to 14 residues. Germline CDR1 is SGHTA and CDR2 is FQGNSA. V shed 2 bases, J shed 5 bases, and the junction held 2 bases outside the gene matches. CDR3 amino acids: CASSLPQGDNEQFF. The CDR3, as DNA: TGTGCCAGCAGCTTACCACAGGGGGACAATGAGCAGTTCTTC. Variable domain in full (rest from reference TRBV7-2 and TRBJ2-1): GAGVSQSPSNKVTEKGKDVELRCDPISGHTALYWYRQSLGQGLEFLIYFQGNSAPDKSGLPSDRFSAERTGGSVSTLTIQRTQQEDSAVYLCASSLPQGDNEQFFGPGTRLTVL.

V usage is TRBV5-1 and J usage is TRBJ1-2, with TRBD1 matching 8 bases. V trimming: 2 bases; J trimming: 5 bases; junction bases outside the gene matches: 14. This CDR3 spans 17 amino acids. The germline V gene has CDR1 SGHRS and CDR2 YFSETQ. DNA for the CDR3: TGCGCCAGCAGCTTCGTGGTTGGGGACAGGAGAATATATGGCTACACCTTC. Amino acid sequence: CASSFVVGDRRIYGYTF.

This rearrangement joins TRBV15 to TRBJ2-7, with 8 bases aligning to TRBD2. CDR3 length: 15 residues. The germline V gene encodes CDR1 LNHNV and CDR2 YYDKDF (reference sequence). J was trimmed by 4 bases and V by 3 bases; bases with no gene match: 8. The CDR3 spells CATSSPGQREYEQYF. The DNA of the CDR3 is TGTGCCACCAGCAGTCCCGGGCAGCGGGAGTACGAGCAGTACTTC.

The gene calls are TRBV4-1 and TRBJ1-2, with unresolved D. The V gene lost 0 bases and the J gene lost 4 bases, with 18 bases spanning the gap. This CDR3 has 17 amino acids. Germline V gene lookup returns CDR1 MGHRA and CDR2 YSYEKL. CDR3 coding DNA: TGCGCCAGCAGCCAAGATTTAGAGGGATTTAAGCCCTATGGCTACACCTTC. Encoded protein: CASSQDLEGFKPYGYTF.

This clone was seen a single time. The J gene is TRBJ1-2, the V gene TRBV18; TRBD1 matches 11 bases. The CDR3 spans 16 residues. J was trimmed by 2 bases and V by 5 bases; bases with no gene match: 7. Germline lookup yields CDR1 KGHSH and CDR2 LQKENI. CDR3 in DNA: TGTGCCAGCTCATTAGGACAGGGGGCGCCCAACTATGGCTACACCTTC. Translated, it gives CASSLGQGAPNYGYTF.

The chain joins TRBV2 to TRBJ1-5; D unresolved. Deletions cut 1 base from V and 8 bases from J, with 6 bases between. Germline V gene data show CDR1 as SNHLY and CDR2 as FYNNEI. The CDR3 has 12 amino acids. CDR3 in amino acids: CASSEGGEPQHF. CDR3 DNA: TGTGCCAGCAGTGAAGGCGGGGAGCCCCAGCATTTT.

In nucleotides, the CDR3 is TGTGCCAGCAGCTTAGGGCAATATGGGACCCAGTACTTC. Encoded protein: CASSLGQYGTQYF. The chain couples TRBV7-3 to TRBJ2-5; D remains ambiguous. Germline CDR1 reads SGHTA; CDR2 reads FQGTGA. Trimming left V 2 bases short and J 7 bases short, with 11 bases between. This CDR3 has 13 residues.

The chain combines TRBV7-9 with TRBJ2-6, with D maybe TRBD1 (5 bases). Germline values: CDR1 SEHNR, CDR2 FQNEAQ (reference sequence). Trimming left V 3 bases short and J 2 bases short, with 11 bases between. The length of the CDR3 is 16 residues. This CDR3 is CASSFQGGAGANVLTF. The CDR3 coding sequence is TGTGCCAGCAGCTTTCAGGGTGGGGCTGGGGCCAACGTCCTGACTTTC.